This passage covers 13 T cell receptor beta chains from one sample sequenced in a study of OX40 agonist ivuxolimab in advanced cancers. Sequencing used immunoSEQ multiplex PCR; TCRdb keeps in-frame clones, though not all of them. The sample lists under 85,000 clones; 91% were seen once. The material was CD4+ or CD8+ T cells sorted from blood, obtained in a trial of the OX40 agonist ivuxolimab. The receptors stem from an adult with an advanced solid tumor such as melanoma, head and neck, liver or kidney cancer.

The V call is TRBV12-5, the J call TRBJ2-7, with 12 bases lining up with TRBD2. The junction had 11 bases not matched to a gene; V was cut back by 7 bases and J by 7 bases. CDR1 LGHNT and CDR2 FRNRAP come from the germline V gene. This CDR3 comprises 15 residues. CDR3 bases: TGTGCTAGTGTTACGACTAGCGGGAGACCTAGTGAGCAGTACTTC. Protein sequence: CASVTTSGRPSEQYF.

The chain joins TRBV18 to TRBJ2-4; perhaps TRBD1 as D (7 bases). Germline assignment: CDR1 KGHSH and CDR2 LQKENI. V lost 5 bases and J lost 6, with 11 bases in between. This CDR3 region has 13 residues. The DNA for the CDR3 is TGTGCCAGCTCAGCGGGACAGATAAACATTCAGTACTTC. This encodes CASSAGQINIQYF.

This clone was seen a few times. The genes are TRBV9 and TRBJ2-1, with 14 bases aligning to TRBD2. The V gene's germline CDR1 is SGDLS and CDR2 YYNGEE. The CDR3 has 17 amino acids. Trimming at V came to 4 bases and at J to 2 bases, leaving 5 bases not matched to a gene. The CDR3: CASSPRLAGGPYNEQFF. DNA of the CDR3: TGTGCCAGCAGCCCCCGACTAGCGGGAGGGCCCTACAATGAGCAGTTCTTC.

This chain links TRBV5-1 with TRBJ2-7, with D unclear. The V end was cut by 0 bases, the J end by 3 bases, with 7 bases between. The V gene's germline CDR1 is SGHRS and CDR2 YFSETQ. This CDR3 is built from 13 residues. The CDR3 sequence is CASSLEGGYEQYF. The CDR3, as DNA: TGCGCCAGCAGCTTGGAGGGCGGCTACGAGCAGTACTTC.

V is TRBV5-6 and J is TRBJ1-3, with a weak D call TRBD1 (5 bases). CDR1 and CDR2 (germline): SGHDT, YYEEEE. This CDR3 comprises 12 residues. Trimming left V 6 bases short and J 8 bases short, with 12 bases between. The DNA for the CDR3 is TGTGCCAGCAACCAAAGGGGATACACCATATATTTT. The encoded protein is CASNQRGYTIYF.

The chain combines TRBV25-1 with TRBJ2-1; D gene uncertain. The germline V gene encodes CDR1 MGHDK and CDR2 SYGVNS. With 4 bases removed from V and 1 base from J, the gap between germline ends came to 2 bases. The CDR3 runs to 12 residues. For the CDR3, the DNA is TGTGCCAGCAGTGGGTCCTACAATGAGCAGTTCTTC. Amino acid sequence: CASSGSYNEQFF.

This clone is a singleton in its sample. CDR3: CAIRKDSGGCLEQYF. The CDR3 nucleotides are TGTGCCATCCGGAAAGATAGCGGGGGTTGCTTGGAGCAGTACTTC. The chain carries TRBV19 and TRBJ2-7; TRBD2 matches at 9 bases. The CDR3 is 15 amino acids. Trimming at V came to 10 bases and at J to 7 bases, leaving 17 bases not matched to a gene. The V gene's germline CDR1 is LNHDA and CDR2 SQIVND (reference sequence).

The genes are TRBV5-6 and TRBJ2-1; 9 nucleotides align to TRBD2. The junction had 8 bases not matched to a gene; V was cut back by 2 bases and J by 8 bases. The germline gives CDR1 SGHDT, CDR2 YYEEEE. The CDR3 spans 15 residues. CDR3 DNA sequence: TGTGCCAGCAGCTTTAGGTCTAGCGGGATTTATGAGCAGTTCTTC. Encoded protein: CASSFRSSGIYEQFF.

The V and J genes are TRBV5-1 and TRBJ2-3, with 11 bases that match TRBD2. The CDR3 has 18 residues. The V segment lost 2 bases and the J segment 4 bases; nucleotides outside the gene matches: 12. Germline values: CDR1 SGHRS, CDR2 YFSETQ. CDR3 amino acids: CASSLAPLAGGQSDTQYF. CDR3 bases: TGCGCCAGCAGCTTAGCCCCCCTAGCGGGAGGCCAATCAGATACGCAGTATTTT.

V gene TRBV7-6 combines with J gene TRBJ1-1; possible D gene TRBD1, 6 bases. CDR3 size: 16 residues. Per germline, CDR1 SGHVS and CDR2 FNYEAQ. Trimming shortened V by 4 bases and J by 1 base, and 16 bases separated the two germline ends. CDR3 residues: CASSSPSGAKNTEAFF. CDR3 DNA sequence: TGTGCCAGCAGCTCACCCTCAGGGGCGAAGAACACTGAAGCTTTCTTT.

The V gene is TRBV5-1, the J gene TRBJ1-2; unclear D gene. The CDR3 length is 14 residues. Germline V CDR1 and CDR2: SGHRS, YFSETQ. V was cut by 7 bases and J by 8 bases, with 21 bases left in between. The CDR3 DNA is TGCGCCAGCTGCCCCCTTATGGCCCTTGAAGGCTACACCTTC. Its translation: CASCPLMALEGYTF.

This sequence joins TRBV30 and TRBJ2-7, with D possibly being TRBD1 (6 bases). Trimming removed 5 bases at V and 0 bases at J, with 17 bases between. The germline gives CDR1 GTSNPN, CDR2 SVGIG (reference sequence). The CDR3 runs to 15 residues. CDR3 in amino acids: CAWRYREWGSYEQYF. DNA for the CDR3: TGTGCCTGGCGATACAGGGAGTGGGGCTCCTACGAGCAGTACTTC.

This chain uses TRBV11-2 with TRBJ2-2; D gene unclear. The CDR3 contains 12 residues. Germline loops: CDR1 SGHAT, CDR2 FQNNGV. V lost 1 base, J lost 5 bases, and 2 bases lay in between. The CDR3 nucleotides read TGTGCCAGCAGCTTAGGGACCGGGGAGCTGTTTTTT. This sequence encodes CASSLGTGELFF.